This passage covers 5 T cell receptor beta chains from one sample sequenced in a study of shared clonotypes between healthy human individuals. TCRdb's table, derived via immunoSEQ multiplex PCR, lists solely in-frame clones and lacks some. The table includes approximately 320,000 clones, approximately 79% detected once. Material for sequencing was memory CD4+ T cells sorted from blood. The subset denotes: CD45RA-negative fraction. The receptors were sampled from a man aged 25-40 years in good health.

This chain uses TRBV27 with TRBJ2-1, with a possible D match to TRBD1 (5 bases). Germline assignment: CDR1 MNHEY and CDR2 SMNVEV (reference sequence). This CDR3 is 17 amino acids long. V was trimmed by 0 bases and J by 1 base, leaving 13 bases between them. CDR3: CASSLSPRGTSYNEQFF. CDR3 coding DNA: TGTGCCAGCAGTTTATCCCCTAGGGGAACGTCCTACAATGAGCAGTTCTTC.

V usage is TRBV10-3 and J usage is TRBJ1-5; perhaps TRBD1 as D (6 bases). The V and J ends lost 2 bases and 7 bases respectively, with 15 bases between them. Looked up from germline, CDR1 is ENHRY and CDR2 is SYGVKD. The CDR3 is made up of 15 amino acids. The CDR3 nucleotides read TGTGCCATCAGTGAGGGTCAGGGGTTCAACCAGCCCCAGCATTTT. Encoded protein: CAISEGQGFNQPQHF.

This chain uses TRBV6-1 with TRBJ1-5, with D tentatively TRBD1 (6 bases). CDR3 length: 15 amino acids. V lost 2 bases and J 4 bases, leaving 12 bases between the germline ends. Germline V gene sequence: CDR1 MNHNS, CDR2 SASEGT. The CDR3, as DNA: TGTGCCAGCAGTGAAAGTAGGGGGAGAAATCAGCCCCAGCATTTT. It yields the protein CASSESRGRNQPQHF.

The V gene is TRBV18, the J gene TRBJ1-2; D not resolved. The CDR3 extends over 13 amino acids. Trimming stripped 2 bases from V and 8 bases from J, with 12 bases between. The germline gives CDR1 KGHSH, CDR2 LQKENI. As DNA, the CDR3 is TGTGCCAGCTCACCAAGGTCGCCCGGGGGCTACACCTTC. This gives the protein CASSPRSPGGYTF.

The table lists this clone with a few counts. V is TRBV11-2 and J is TRBJ2-1, with D perhaps matching TRBD1 (6 bases). CDR1 is SGHAT and CDR2 is FQNNGV in the germline V gene. This CDR3 region has 17 residues. V lost 5 bases to trimming and J lost 2 bases, with 19 bases between them. The CDR3 bases are TGTGCCAGCAGCCCGGGTCTCTGGGACACAGCCTACAATGAGCAGTTCTTC. It translates to CASSPGLWDTAYNEQFF.